Below are 15 T cell receptor beta chains sequenced from a single sample in a study of beta chain features in type 1 diabetes (dated by TCRdb to the late 2010s). The library came from the immunoSEQ multiplex PCR assay. All of the isolated RNA was reverse transcribed with the High Capacity cDNA Reverse Transcription Kit, so expressed TCRB transcripts were sequenced. Held by TCRdb, this immuneACCESS table contains in-frame sequences only and omits some clones. Under half of the omission traces to an unresolved V gene where checked; the cause of the rest is unknown. The sample yields approximately 200,000 clones; 9% to 10% were counted once. Approximately 0.035% of the sample belongs to the ten largest clones. The sample taken for sequencing was naive CD4+ T cells from blood. Interpreted using the paper, the cell subset or site label stands for: true naive CD4+ T cells. The receptors here all came from a young woman in good health.

This clone was seen only a few times. The V call is TRBV6-8, the J call TRBJ2-1; TRBD1 aligns across 8 bases. This CDR3 spans 15 amino acids. The ends lost 6 bases at V and 3 bases at J; junction bases unmatched: 7. The germline V gene has CDR1 MNHGY and CDR2 SAAAGT. CDR3 in amino acids: CASSLDREDYNEQFF. CDR3 nucleotides: TGTGCCAGCAGCCTGGACAGGGAGGACTACAATGAGCAGTTCTTC.

This clone was seen many times. The chain has TRBV2 and TRBJ2-1, with 9 bases fitting TRBD2. J lost 2 bases, V lost 0 bases, and 5 bases had no gene match. Germline V lookup: CDR1 SNHLY, CDR2 FYNNEI. The CDR3 runs 17 residues. CDR3 sequence (DNA): TGTGCCAGCAGTGAAGCAGGCGGGAGGGCGGCCTACAATGAGCAGTTCTTC. Protein: CASSEAGGRAAYNEQFF.

The CDR3 region has the DNA TGTGCCAGCAGCAAAGAATACGGAGGCGTTGTCTACGAGCAGTACTTC. This gives the protein CASSKEYGGVVYEQYF. The J gene is TRBJ2-7, the V gene TRBV21-1; TRBD2, the D gene given by the table, was not confirmed from the DNA. TRBV21-1 is a pseudogene. The CDR3 contains 16 residues.

In this sample, this clone turned up a few times. The rearrangement links TRBV14 to TRBJ2-7; TRBD2 matches 9 bases. The trim removed 0 bases at V and 0 bases at J, leaving 6 bases unmatched. The V gene's germline CDR1 is SGHDN and CDR2 FVKESK. This CDR3 contains 17 residues. CDR3 in DNA: TGTGCCAGCAGCCAAGATAACCGACTAGCGGACTCCTACGAGCAGTACTTC. Protein sequence: CASSQDNRLADSYEQYF.

The V call is TRBV30, the J call TRBJ1-1; D might be TRBD1 (6 bases). Germline lookup yields CDR1 GTSNPN and CDR2 SVGIG (reference sequence). CDR3 size: 14 residues. Trimming removed 5 bases at V and 1 base at J, with 14 bases between. CDR3 amino acids: CAWAVTQGNTEAFF. Written as DNA, the CDR3 is TGTGCCTGGGCCGTAACACAGGGGAACACTGAAGCTTTCTTT.

This clone was recorded a few times. This rearrangement joins TRBV6-6 to TRBJ2-5; 7 bases are a match to TRBD2. Trimming took 6 bases from V and 5 from J; bases not matched to a gene: 9. CDR1 and CDR2 from the germline V gene are MNHNY and SVGAGI (reference sequence). The CDR3 sequence is 14 residues long. CDR3 in DNA: TGTGCCAGCAGCCCGGGGGGTTTGAGGGAGACCCAGTACTTC. Its translation is CASSPGGLRETQYF.

This chain uses TRBV5-1 with TRBJ2-5; 8 positions match TRBD1. The CDR3 is 16 amino acids. Germline CDR1 SGHRS, CDR2 YFSETQ. J lost 2 bases, V lost 5 bases, and 11 bases had no gene match. The CDR3 nucleotides are TGCGCCAGCAGACAGGGGGGAACAGGTACTCAAGAGACCCAGTACTTC. It translates to CASRQGGTGTQETQYF.

This clone came up a few times. The V call is TRBV18, the J call TRBJ1-1; 7 bases map to TRBD1. V lost 2 bases, J lost 1 base, and 4 bases stayed unmatched. This CDR3 spans 15 amino acids. Germline V lookup: CDR1 KGHSH, CDR2 LQKENI. CDR3 nucleotides: TGTGCCAGCTCACCAGCGACAGGGTCGAACACTGAAGCTTTCTTT. Translated: CASSPATGSNTEAFF.

This clone was seen a few times. The chain couples TRBV27 to TRBJ2-4; D is possibly TRBD2 (6 bases). The germline V gene has CDR1 MNHEY and CDR2 SMNVEV (reference sequence). Trimming cost V 4 bases and J 0 bases, with 13 bases left between them. The CDR3 consists of 16 residues. The CDR3 is CASSWDLSVAKNIQYF. CDR3 coding DNA: TGTGCCAGCAGTTGGGACTTGTCCGTAGCCAAAAACATTCAGTACTTC.

This sequence joins TRBV30 and TRBJ1-1, with TRBD1 matching over 7 bases. V shed 2 bases and J 1 base; nucleotides not matched to a gene: 1. Germline V gives CDR1 GTSNPN, CDR2 SVGIG (reference sequence). The CDR3 spans 13 residues. CDR3 DNA: TGTGCCTGGAGTAACAGGGGGAACACTGAAGCTTTCTTT. Translating it yields CAWSNRGNTEAFF.

This chain links TRBV7-3 with TRBJ2-7; 9 bases map to TRBD1. The J segment lost 4 bases and the V segment lost 4 bases, leaving 2 bases of the junction unmatched. The germline CDR1 and CDR2 sequences are SGHTA and FQGTGA. CDR3 length equals 13 residues. CDR3 sequence (DNA): TGTGCCAGCAGCTCGGACAGGGGTTACGAGCAGTACTTC. Translating it yields CASSSDRGYEQYF.

J is TRBJ1-6 and V is TRBV7-2; D remains unclear. The V gene's germline CDR1 is SGHTA and CDR2 FQGNSA. CDR3 length: 12 amino acids. V lost 5 bases and J lost 7, with 6 bases in between. The DNA of the CDR3 is TGTGCCAGCAGCCGCGAAAATTCACCCCTCCACTTT. Translated, it gives CASSRENSPLHF. Variable domain in full (rest from reference TRBV7-2 and TRBJ1-6): GAGVSQSPSNKVTEKGKDVELRCDPISGHTALYWYRQSLGQGLEFLIYFQGNSAPDKSGLPSDRFSAERTGGSVSTLTIQRTQQEDSAVYLCASSRENSPLHFGNGTRLTVT.

The chain carries TRBV5-1 and TRBJ2-1, with D possibly TRBD2 on 5 matching bases. The CDR3 covers 17 residues. Trimming cost V 3 bases and J 2 bases, with 18 bases left between them. CDR1 and CDR2 from the germline V gene are SGHRS and YFSETQ. The CDR3 region has the DNA TGCGCCAGCAGCTGGGGTTTAGCGACCCCCACCTACAATGAGCAGTTCTTC. It specifies CASSWGLATPTYNEQFF.

This chain links TRBV4-1 with TRBJ1-5; D gene unclear. The germline gives CDR1 MGHRA, CDR2 YSYEKL. The CDR3 spans 14 residues. Trimming removed 6 bases at V and 4 bases at J, with 13 bases between. CDR3 bases: TGCGCCAGCAGTAATGCAGGCTTAAATCAGCCCCAGCATTTT. This codes for CASSNAGLNQPQHF.

The chain employs TRBV5-4 and TRBJ2-1; 8 bases align to TRBD1. CDR1 and CDR2 from the germline V gene are SGHNT and YYREEE (reference sequence). The CDR3 contains 16 residues. V gave up 0 bases and J gave up 3 bases; unmatched junction bases: 5. The CDR3 DNA follows: TGTGCCAGCAGCTTGGCAACAGGGGGTATCTACAATGAGCAGTTCTTC. Translation: CASSLATGGIYNEQFF.